The 21 T cell receptor beta chains reported below all come from one sample, sequenced in a study of identical twins. TCRdb ran MiXCR on the 5' RACE reads and lists one entry per CDR3 protein. There are roughly 710,000 distinct CDR3 sequences in the sample; 6% to 6.5% occur only once, and approximately 1.6% lies in the top ten. The sample comprised naive T cells sorted from blood. The origin of the receptors is a man between 18 and 35 years old in good health.

The chain couples TRBV5-6 to TRBJ2-1, with a possible D match to TRBD2 (6 bases). This CDR3 region has 16 residues. Per germline, CDR1 SGHDT and CDR2 YYEEEE. V dropped 4 bases and J dropped 3 bases, with 17 bases sitting between them. Here the CDR3 reads CASSIERREYYNEQFF. The CDR3 coding sequence is TGTGCCAGCAGCATCGAGAGACGGGAGTACTACAATGAGCAGTTCTTC.

The chain uses TRBV7-6 and TRBJ2-3; D not resolved. Germline lookup yields CDR1 SGHVS and CDR2 FNYEAQ. V dropped 5 bases and J dropped 4 bases, with 10 bases sitting between them. The CDR3 contains 13 residues. The CDR3 DNA is TGTGCCAGCAGCAAGCAGACGGCAGATACGCAGTATTTT. Its protein is CASSKQTADTQYF. The full variable domain, in which reference TRBV7-6 and TRBJ2-3 provide the parts outside the CDR3, is GAGVSQSPRYKVTKRGQDVALRCDPISGHVSLYWYRQALGQGPEFLTYFNYEAQQDKSGLPNDRFSAERPEGSISTLTIQRTEQRDSAMYRCASSKQTADTQYFGPGTRLTVL.

In its sample, this clonotype was seen a few times. The chain combines TRBV19 with TRBJ2-4; D ambiguous. CDR1 and CDR2 from the germline V gene are LNHDA and SQIVND (reference sequence). V was cut by 3 bases and J by 6 bases, with 15 bases left in between. The CDR3 extends over 15 amino acids. Written as DNA, the CDR3 is TGTGCCAGTAGTATTGTCACAGATTATGCAAACATTCAGTACTTC. Residues: CASSIVTDYANIQYF.

This clonotype was seen many times. The chain employs TRBV5-1 and TRBJ2-1; D is undetermined. The CDR3 totals 13 residues. The V gene's germline CDR1 is SGHRS and CDR2 YFSETQ. Trimming shortened V by 2 bases and J by 7 bases, and 10 bases separated the two germline ends. The CDR3 protein is CASSLVAANEQFF. In DNA form, the CDR3 reads TGCGCCAGCAGCTTAGTAGCTGCTAATGAGCAGTTCTTC.

The V gene is TRBV5-1, the J gene TRBJ1-4, with unresolved D. CDR1 and CDR2 (germline): SGHRS, YFSETQ. Deletions cut 5 bases from V and 6 bases from J, with 8 bases between. CDR3 size: 12 residues. CDR3 DNA: TGCGCCAGCAGTGACGTGGATGAAAAACTGTTTTTT. Protein product: CASSDVDEKLFF.

Ten or more counts support this clonotype. The rearrangement joins TRBV9 to TRBJ2-2, with D tentatively TRBD1 or TRBD2 (7 bases each). The germline V and J ends were trimmed by 0 bases and 6 bases, with 12 bases remaining between them. There are 15 residues in the CDR3. Per the germline V gene, CDR1 is SGDLS and CDR2 is YYNGEE. CDR3 DNA sequence: TGTGCCAGCAGCGTAGATCCAGGGGGGGCCGGGGAGCTGTTTTTT. Its protein product is CASSVDPGGAGELFF.

This clonotype showed up just a few times. The rearrangement joins TRBV7-2 to TRBJ2-1; TRBD2 matches 7 bases. The length of the CDR3 is 14 residues. V lost 5 bases and J lost 5; bases outside the gene matches: 6. The germline V gene encodes CDR1 SGHTA and CDR2 FQGNSA. Here the CDR3 reads CASSLPAGHNEQFF. The CDR3 DNA reads as TGTGCCAGCAGCCTCCCAGCGGGACACAATGAGCAGTTCTTC.

This clonotype was counted ten times or more. The chain recombines TRBV6-5 with TRBJ2-7, with 7 bases aligning to TRBD1. This CDR3 is 14 amino acids long. Germline V gives CDR1 MNHEY, CDR2 SVGAGI. The ends lost 4 bases at V and 2 bases at J; junction bases unmatched: 5. CDR3 bases: TGTGCCAGCAGTTCGGGGACAGTTACCTACGAGCAGTACTTC. Its protein product is CASSSGTVTYEQYF.

This clonotype has at least ten counts. The chain's CDR3 is CSARDLSGSPYEQYV. The CDR3 nucleotides are TGCAGTGCTAGAGATCTTAGCGGGAGCCCCTACGAGCAGTACGTC. This chain links TRBV20-1 with TRBJ2-7; 9 positions match TRBD2. The CDR3 runs to 15 residues. Germline V lookup: CDR1 DFQATT, CDR2 SNEGSKA (reference sequence). Trimming cost V 0 bases and J 2 bases; bases outside gene matches: 5.

The chain carries TRBV11-2 and TRBJ2-1, with TRBD2 identical over 11 bases. The V segment lost 5 bases and the J segment 6 bases; nucleotides outside the gene matches: 15. This CDR3 contains 18 residues. Germline V gene sequence: CDR1 SGHAT, CDR2 FQNNGV. As DNA, the CDR3 is TGTGCCAGCAGCGCGCGCGCACTAGCGGGAGAAGGAGGCAATGAGCAGTTCTTC. Translated, it gives CASSARALAGEGGNEQFF. The entire variable domain, with the rest obtained from reference TRBV11-2 and TRBJ2-1, is as follows: EAGVAQSPRYKIIEKRQSVAFWCNPISGHATLYWYQQILGQGPKLLIQFQNNGVVDDSQLPKDRFSAERLKGVDSTLKIQPAKLEDSAVYLCASSARALAGEGGNEQFFGPGTRLTVL.

This clonotype was counted only a few times. This sequence joins TRBV6-1 and TRBJ2-6, with D perhaps matching TRBD2 (5 bases). CDR1 and CDR2 from the germline V gene are MNHNS and SASEGT. This CDR3 contains 18 residues. Trimming left V 6 bases short and J 3 bases short, with 21 bases between. CDR3 amino acids: CASRSAGHPMLGANVLTF. The CDR3 DNA follows: TGTGCCAGCAGGAGCGCGGGCCATCCGATGCTTGGGGCCAACGTCCTGACTTTC.

This clonotype occurred many times. J is TRBJ1-4 and V is TRBV25-1; no firm D call. Germline-derived CDR1 and CDR2 are MGHDK and SYGVNS. This CDR3 contains 14 residues. Trimming removed 3 bases at V and 6 bases at J, with 11 bases between. CDR3 bases: TGTGCCAGCAGTGAGGTCGAAGAGCATGAAAAACTGTTTTTT. This codes for CASSEVEEHEKLFF.

The chain couples TRBV4-1 to TRBJ2-7, with D possibly being TRBD2 (7 bases). V was shortened by 1 base and J by 4 bases, with 17 bases between the two germline ends. The CDR3 totals 16 residues. Germline CDR1 MGHRA, CDR2 YSYEKL. CDR3 residues: CASSQVGGQGRYEQYV. CDR3 sequence (DNA): TGCGCCAGCAGCCAAGTCGGGGGGCAGGGGAGGTACGAGCAGTACGTC.

The count of this clonotype is one. Possible read error: a much larger clone is one base away. Given the absence of the conserved phenylalanine or tryptophan at the CDR3 end, a read error is likely. The rearrangement uses TRBV24-1 and TRBJ2-1, with 7 bases aligning to TRBD1. J lost 8 bases, V lost 11 bases, and 11 bases had no gene match. Germline values: CDR1 KGHDR, CDR2 SFDVKD. The CDR3 length is 13 residues. CDR3: CASTGTVSDEQFY. The CDR3 DNA sequence: TGTGCCAGTACCGGGACAGTGAGCGATGAGCAGTTCTAC.

This clonotype has ten or more counts. The CDR3 reads CASAGTGVSYGYTF. CDR3 in DNA: TGTGCCAGCGCCGGGACAGGGGTATCCTATGGCTACACCTTC. The rearrangement uses TRBV28 and TRBJ1-2; 10 bases agree with TRBD1. Looked up from germline, CDR1 is MDHEN and CDR2 is SYDVKM. This CDR3 spans 14 amino acids. With 8 bases clipped from V and 4 bases from J, the junction kept 7 bases outside the gene matches.

This clonotype has more than one count but fewer than ten. The CDR3 sequence: CASSFMGAPISGNTIYF. The CDR3, as DNA: TGTGCCAGCAGCTTTATGGGAGCACCGATATCTGGAAACACCATATATTTT. The chain links TRBV5-6 to TRBJ1-3; D is ambiguous. The CDR3 is made up of 17 amino acids. CDR1 and CDR2 from the germline V gene are SGHDT and YYEEEE. Trimming shortened V by 2 bases and J by 1 base, and 16 bases separated the two germline ends.

This clonotype was seen repeatedly, ten times or more. The chain combines TRBV6-2 or TRBV6-3 with TRBJ1-2; no clear D. The CDR3 loop spans 13 amino acids. The germline V gene encodes CDR1 MNHEY and CDR2 SVGEGT. V was clipped by 5 bases and J by 8 bases, with 15 bases between them. This CDR3 is CASSQSEVRGYTF. The CDR3 DNA follows: TGTGCCAGCAGTCAATCCGAGGTGAGGGGCTACACCTTC.

This clonotype was observed many times. The chain recombines TRBV5-1 with TRBJ2-5; 10 bases match TRBD2. The V gene end was trimmed by 5 bases and the J gene end by 4 bases; junction bases not matched to a gene: 5. The CDR3 is 14 amino acids. The germline gives CDR1 SGHRS, CDR2 YFSETQ. The CDR3 DNA follows: TGCGCCAGCAGTTGGCAGCGGGAGGGAGAGACCCAGTACTTC. Protein sequence: CASSWQREGETQYF.

V gene TRBV6-5 combines with J gene TRBJ2-7; perhaps TRBD1 as D (5 bases). Trimming took 0 bases from V and 5 from J, leaving 11 bases between them. CDR1 and CDR2 from the germline V gene are MNHEY and SVGAGI. This CDR3 is 14 amino acids long. The CDR3 bases are TGTGCCAGCAGTTACTCGGCAGGGTCGAACGAGCAGTACTTC. This translates into CASSYSAGSNEQYF.

The CDR3 spells CATSGAWVGEQFF. For the CDR3, the DNA is TGTGCCACCAGTGGGGCCTGGGTCGGTGAGCAGTTCTTC. This rearrangement joins TRBV24-1 to TRBJ2-1; D is unresolved. Trimming shortened V by 5 bases and J by 9 bases, and 13 bases separated the two germline ends. Germline CDR1 and CDR2: KGHDR and SFDVKD. This CDR3 spans 13 amino acids.

This clonotype was detected many times. V and J are TRBV5-1 and TRBJ2-2, with TRBD2 matching over 7 bases. The V gene's germline CDR1 is SGHRS and CDR2 YFSETQ. Germline trimming cut 1 base from V and 4 bases from J; bases unmatched to any gene: 4. CDR3 length: 15 amino acids. CDR3 protein: CASSLTGGGTGELFF. CDR3 DNA: TGCGCCAGCAGCTTGACGGGAGGAGGCACCGGGGAGCTGTTTTTT. Complete variable domain (other parts from reference TRBV5-1 and TRBJ2-2): KAGVTQTPRYLIKTRGQQVTLSCSPISGHRSVSWYQQTPGQGLQFLFEYFSETQRNKGNFPGRFSGRQFSNSRSEMNVSTLELGDSALYLCASSLTGGGTGELFFGEGSRLTVL.